Reported below is one T cell receptor beta chain. This sample stems from a study of blood T cell repertoires in COVID-19. As for the study in general: T cells, B-cell-depleted T cells, or PBMCs supplied cDNA or gDNA.

Seattle's cohort entered during active infection and was followed longitudinally. V was clipped by 4 bases and J by 4 bases, with 14 bases between them. CDR1 is SEHNR and CDR2 is FQNEAQ in the germline V gene (reference sequence). The CDR3 is 15 amino acids. Original methodology: Reference gene primer amplification in the assay estimated nucleated cell counts. Clones were sequenced by immunoSEQ multiplex PCR, and TCRdb holds only the in-frame ones, with some missing. The DNA gave D and trimming, while V, J and clone size come from that table. The data contain roughly 200,000 clones, roughly 94% of them singletons.

The clonotype comes from a young man with COVID-19, enrolled during active disease. Source material: peripheral blood. The J gene is TRBJ2-1, the V gene TRBV7-9; D is possibly TRBD2 (5 bases). CDR3 coding DNA: TGTGCCAGCAGCTCGGCCCAGCCGGGGTACAATGAGCAGTTCTTC. Protein: CASSSAQPGYNEQFF. Full variable domain (outside the CDR3, taken from reference TRBV7-9 and TRBJ2-1): DTGVSQNPRHKITKRGQNVTFRCDPISEHNRLYWYRQTLGQGPEFLTYFQNEAQLEKSRLLSDRFSAERPKGSFSTLEIQRTEQGDSAMYLCASSSAQPGYNEQFFGPGTRLTVL.